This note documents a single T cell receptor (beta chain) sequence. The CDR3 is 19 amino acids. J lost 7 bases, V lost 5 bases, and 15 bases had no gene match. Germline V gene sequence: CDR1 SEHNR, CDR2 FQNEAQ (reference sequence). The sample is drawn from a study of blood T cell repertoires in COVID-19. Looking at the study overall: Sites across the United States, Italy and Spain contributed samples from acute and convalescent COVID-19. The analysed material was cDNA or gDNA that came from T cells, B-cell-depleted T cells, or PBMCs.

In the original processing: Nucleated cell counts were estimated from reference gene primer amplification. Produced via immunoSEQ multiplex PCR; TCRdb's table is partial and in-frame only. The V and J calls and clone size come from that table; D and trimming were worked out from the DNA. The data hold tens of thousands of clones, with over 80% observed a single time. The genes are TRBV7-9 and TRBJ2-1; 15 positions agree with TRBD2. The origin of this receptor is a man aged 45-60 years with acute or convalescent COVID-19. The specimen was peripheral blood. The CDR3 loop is CASSRWGLAGGQARNEQFF. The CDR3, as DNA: TGTGCCAGCAGCCGCTGGGGACTAGCGGGGGGTCAGGCGCGGAATGAGCAGTTCTTC. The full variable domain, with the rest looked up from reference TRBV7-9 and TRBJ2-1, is DTGVSQNPRHKITKRGQNVTFRCDPISEHNRLYWYRQTLGQGPEFLTYFQNEAQLEKSRLLSDRFSAERPKGSFSTLEIQRTEQGDSAMYLCASSRWGLAGGQARNEQFFGPGTRLTVL.